Given below is one T cell receptor beta chain in context. Its antigen specificity is not known. No per-base quality is available; no much larger clone lies one base away. The immunoSEQ platform was used for deep TCRbeta sequencing. In the paper's pipeline: Only productive rearrangements were exported from the immunoSEQ Analyzer for further analysis. T cell phenotypes were assigned to bulk TCRbeta clonotypes by matching the clonotypes to single-cell RNA+TCR-seq clones with the same TCRbeta sequence. Clone enrichment in tumor was calculated as tumor frequency divided by PBMC frequency from bulk TCR sequencing. GLIPH was used to sort TCRs into specificity groups, which are clusters of distinct TCRs that likely recognize common antigens through shared CDR3 motifs. Drawn from immuneACCESS, this table holds only the in-frame rearrangements with V and J called that TCRdb kept. Clones are partly lost; checked studies trace under half to an unresolved V gene and leave the rest unexplained. V, J and clone size are taken as reported in that table, and D and trimming were inferred from the DNA itself. Within this sample are approximately 34,000 clones, with roughly two thirds of them counted one time only. Clones ranked in the top ten supply 40% of the sample.

At the junction V is shortened by 7 bases and J by 0 bases, with 13 bases in between. The germline V gene (reference sequence) sets CDR1 to LNHDA and CDR2 to SQIVND. Taken from cysteine to phenylalanine, the CDR3 has 15 residues. Left in the record is the CDR3 DNA by itself, 45 bases read in frame from the first base. The data belong to a study of T cells in tumors after PD-1 blockade (dated by TCRdb to the late 2010s). Regarding the complete study: Exclusion criteria were prior checkpoint blockade, use of systemic immunosuppressants, or recent radiotherapy or other anti-cancer therapy within 4 weeks. Patients received pembrolizumab 200 mg every 3 weeks or cemiplimab 350 mg every 2 weeks. While on anti-PD-1 treatment, some of the patients also continued taking daily vismodegib 150 mg. An average of 113,528 TCR templates (range about 24,000-280,000) and roughly 37,000 unique clonotypes was obtained for peripheral blood samples. Using site-matched tumors from BCC or SCC patients sampled before and after anti-PD-1 therapy, the study carried out paired single-cell RNA and TCR sequencing. Bulk TCR sequencing was performed on around 10 peripheral blood samples from about five patients to compare blood and tumor clonotypes. RECIST version 1.1 was the standard used to evaluate clinical response. Study-level results and caveats: Where the novel T cell clones came from was not identified, and possible sources could include lymphoid organs or rare unexpanded clones inside the tumor or in the tumor periphery. About 41% of tumor TCR clonotypes were found in blood, and some novel exhausted tumor clones appeared in pre-treatment blood, suggesting peripheral recruitment.

What this sample's time point label stands for: after anti-PD-1 therapy. For bulk TCRbeta sequencing, genomic DNA was extracted from tumor biopsies or peripheral blood, and input amounts ranged from roughly 600 ng to 6,500 ng. All patients had histologically proven advanced or metastatic basal or squamous cell carcinoma and were poor candidates for surgical resection. The basal cell carcinoma cohort comprised 10 or so patients, of whom roughly 8 had bulk tumor TCR sequencing. The source was PBMCs, collected after anti-PD-1 treatment. The origin of this receptor is a human donor with basal cell carcinoma. The chain is encoded by TRBV19 joined to TRBJ1-3; TRBD1 is a possible D gene, resting on 5 matching bases. The CDR3 corresponds to CASKSDRSSGNTIYF. The sequenced DNA: TGTGCCAGTAAGAGCGACAGAAGCTCTGGAAACACCATATATTTT.